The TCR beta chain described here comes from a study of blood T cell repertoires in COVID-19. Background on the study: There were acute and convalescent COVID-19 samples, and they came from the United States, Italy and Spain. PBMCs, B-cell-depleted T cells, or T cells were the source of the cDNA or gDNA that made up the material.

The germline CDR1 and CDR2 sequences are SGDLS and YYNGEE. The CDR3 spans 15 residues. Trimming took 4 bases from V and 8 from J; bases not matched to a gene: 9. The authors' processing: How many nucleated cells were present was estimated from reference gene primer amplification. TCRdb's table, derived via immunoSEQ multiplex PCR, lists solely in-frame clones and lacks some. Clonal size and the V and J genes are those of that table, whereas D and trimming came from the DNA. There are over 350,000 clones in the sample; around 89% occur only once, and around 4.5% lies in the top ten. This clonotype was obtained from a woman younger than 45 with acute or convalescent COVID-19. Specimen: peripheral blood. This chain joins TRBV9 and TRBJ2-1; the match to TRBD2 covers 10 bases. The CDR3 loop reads CASSFERGGWDEQFF. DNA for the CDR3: TGTGCCAGCAGCTTTGAGCGGGGGGGCTGGGATGAGCAGTTCTTC.